These T cell receptor beta chains were read from a single sample in a study of blood T cell repertoires in COVID-19. Assay: immunoSEQ multiplex PCR; the TCRdb copy retains only in-frame clones and omits some. Of 75,000 or so clones in the sample, 75% to 90% are singletons; the top ten hold 15% to 20%. What was sequenced was peripheral blood. The receptor source for this set is a woman older than 75 with acute or convalescent COVID-19. CDR3s include the opening cysteine and the closing phenylalanine or tryptophan. D genes are given only for firm matches. Some rows mark clone size as missing; the rest say once, few, many or name a class of expanded clone.

-	TRBV7-9	TRBJ1-2	-	TGTGCCAGCAGCTACCAAGCGCAGGGAGGGGATGGCTACACCTTC	CASSYQAQGGDGYTF
-	TRBV18	TRBJ1-3	TRBD1	TGTGCCAGCTCACCACCTAACAGGGGTTCTGGAAACACCATATATTTT	CASSPPNRGSGNTIYF
-	TRBV2	TRBJ2-1	TRBD1	TGTGCCAGGGCTAGACAGGGTTCCAATGAGCAGTTCTTC	CARARQGSNEQFF
-	TRBV24-1	TRBJ1-5	-	TGTGCCACTTCGACAGATAGCAATCAGCCCCAGCATTTT	CATSTDSNQPQHF
-	TRBV5-8	TRBJ2-1	TRBD1	TGTGCCAGCACCCCCCCCCTCGGGACAGGGATTACAACTGAGCAGTTCTTC	CASTPPLGTGITTEQFF
-	TRBV20-1	TRBJ2-7	-	TGCAGTGCTAGTGTGGATTTGCAGAGGTACGAGCAGTACTTC	CSASVDLQRYEQYF
-	TRBV15	TRBJ2-7	TRBD1	TGTGCCACCAGCAGACAAGGACAGGGGTTCCCCTACGAGCAGTACTTC	CATSRQGQGFPYEQYF
-	TRBV5-1	TRBJ2-3	TRBD1	TGCGCCAGCAGCCCTACCGGGACAGGGGGCGCAACAGATACGCAGTATTTT	CASSPTGTGGATDTQYF
-	TRBV5-1	TRBJ2-2	TRBD2	TGCGCCAGCAGCCAAGCGGGGGCGGCCGGGGAGCTGTTTTTT	CASSQAGAAGELFF
-	TRBV9	TRBJ1-3	TRBD1	TGTGCCAGCAGCCCCCAACCGGGACAGGGTGCAGGCACCATATATTTT	CASSPQPGQGAGTIYF
few	TRBV7-2	TRBJ1-2	-	TGTGCCAGCAGCCAAGACACTCTCAGGGGTGGCTACACCTTC	CASSQDTLRGGYTF
-	TRBV25-1	TRBJ1-1	TRBD1	TGTGCCAGCAGAAGGGGGCAGGGCACTGAAGCTTTCTTT	CASRRGQGTEAFF
-	TRBV6-5	TRBJ2-2	TRBD2	TGTGCCAGCAGTTTGGGACTAGCTTCCACCGGGGAGCTGTTTTTT	CASSLGLASTGELFF
-	TRBV3-1/TRBV3-2	TRBJ2-2	TRBD2	TGTGCCAGCAGTCCACTAGCGGCGAACACCGGGGAGCTGTTTTTT	CASSPLAANTGELFF
-	TRBV6-6	TRBJ2-1	-	TGTGCCAGCAGTGAGCAACCTGAGCAGTTCTTC	CASSEQPEQFF
few	TRBV7-2	TRBJ2-5	-	TGTGCCAGCGGGGCTCAAGAGACCCAGTACTTC	CASGAQETQYF
-	TRBV18	TRBJ1-1	-	TGTGCCAGCTCACCTAAGAGGGAGGGCACTGAAGCTTTCTTT	CASSPKREGTEAFF
-	TRBV19	TRBJ2-1	TRBD1	TGTGCCAGTAGTCAGGAGGGACAGGGGGCCAATGAGCAGTTCTTC	CASSQEGQGANEQFF
few	TRBV3-1/TRBV3-2	TRBJ2-3	-	TGTGCCAGCAGCCAAGACTTTGGCACAGATACGCAGTATTTT	CASSQDFGTDTQYF
-	TRBV2	TRBJ1-2	TRBD1	TGTGCCAGCAGTGATACAGGGGGCTTCACCTATGGCTACACCTTC	CASSDTGGFTYGYTF
-	TRBV7-8	TRBJ1-5	TRBD1	TGTGCCAGCAGCAAAACCGACAGGGTTGATCAGCCCCAGCATTTT	CASSKTDRVDQPQHF
few	TRBV19	TRBJ1-2	TRBD1	TGTGCCAGTAGCCCGGGACAGGGGGCTAACTATGGCTACACCTTC	CASSPGQGANYGYTF
once	TRBV6-5	TRBJ2-7	TRBD1	TGTGCCAGCAGGAGGACCGGGACAGGGCCGAAGCAGTACTTC	CASRRTGTGPKQYF
few	TRBV2	TRBJ1-2	-	TGTGCCAGCAGCCAATCGACAGGAGGCTACACCTTC	CASSQSTGGYTF
few	TRBV24-1	TRBJ2-7	TRBD1	TGTGCCACCAGTGATTGGTACACAGGGGAATCTATTGGCGAGCAGTACTTC	CATSDWYTGESIGEQYF
-	TRBV5-4	TRBJ2-5	-	TGTGCCAGCAGCTTGGGAGCTACCAAAGAGACCCAGTACTTC	CASSLGATKETQYF
-	TRBV18	TRBJ1-4	-	TGTGCCAGCTCACCACCGGGGACACCGAATGAAAAACTGTTTTTT	CASSPPGTPNEKLFF
-	TRBV6-1	TRBJ1-5	TRBD1	TGTGCCAGCAGTGGGCCCGGGACAGATCCTCATCAGCCCCAGCATTTT	CASSGPGTDPHQPQHF
-	TRBV6-6	TRBJ2-1	TRBD2	TGTGCCAGCAGTCGGTGGACACTCGGGACTACGCCTTCCAGCTCCTACAATGAGCAGTTCTTC	CASSRWTLGTTPSSSYNEQFF
-	TRBV12-3/TRBV12-4	TRBJ2-1	TRBD2	TGTGCCAGCATGACTAGCGGTGACAATGAGCAGTTCTTC	CASMTSGDNEQFF
-	TRBV6-6	TRBJ1-5	-	TGTGCCAGCAGAGGGGGAATCAATCAGCCCCAGCATTTT	CASRGGINQPQHF
-	TRBV4-1	TRBJ1-6	TRBD1	TGCGCCAGCAGCCCGGACAGGGTCGTTATAGATAATTCACCCCTCCACTTT	CASSPDRVVIDNSPLHF
-	TRBV7-9	TRBJ2-3	-	TGTGCCAGCAGCCATAGGAGCGTCAGCCCAGATACGCAGTATTTT	CASSHRSVSPDTQYF
-	TRBV12-3/TRBV12-4	TRBJ1-2	-	TGTGCCAGCAGCCCCCCGGGAGACTATGGCTACACCTTC	CASSPPGDYGYTF
-	TRBV4-2	TRBJ2-3	TRBD2	TGTGCCAGCAGCCCACAACCAGCGGGGCCCACAGATACGCAGTATTTT	CASSPQPAGPTDTQYF
-	TRBV27	TRBJ2-5	-	TGTGCCAGCAGTTTTTTGGTAGAAGAGACCCAGTACTTC	CASSFLVEETQYF
-	TRBV10-3	TRBJ2-7	-	TGTGCCATCAGTGAGCATGTTGGCCACGAGCAGTACTTC	CAISEHVGHEQYF
-	TRBV2	TRBJ1-1	-	TGTGCCAGCAGGTCACCGGGACAATTTACTGAAGCTTTCTTT	CASRSPGQFTEAFF
-	TRBV5-1	TRBJ1-4	TRBD1	TGCGCCAGCAGCTTTGGACAGGGAGGAACTAATGAAAAACTGTTTTTT	CASSFGQGGTNEKLFF
-	TRBV10-3	TRBJ1-4	TRBD1	TGTGCCATCGGGGGCTCAGGGGGAATAAATGAAAAACTGTTTTTT	CAIGGSGGINEKLFF
-	TRBV7-8	TRBJ2-1	-	TGTGCCAGCAGCTTAGTCAGGGGGGAGTGGGATGAGCAGTTCTTC	CASSLVRGEWDEQFF
-	TRBV19	TRBJ1-1	-	TGTGCCAGTAGCGAACCGGGGGGCCCGAACACTGAAGCTTTCTTT	CASSEPGGPNTEAFF
-	TRBV19	TRBJ1-6	-	TGTGCCAGTAAGGGGAAAGACTCCTATAATTCACCCCTCCACTTT	CASKGKDSYNSPLHF
-	TRBV18	TRBJ2-7	TRBD1	TGTGCCAGCTCACCCGGGACAGGGAACGAGCAGTACTTC	CASSPGTGNEQYF
-	TRBV7-9	TRBJ1-6	TRBD1	TGTGCCAGCAGCTTAGGCACCGGGACAGGGGTCTCACCCCTCCACTTT	CASSLGTGTGVSPLHF
-	TRBV5-1	TRBJ2-5	-	TGCGCCAGCAGCTTGGACGGACTCGTGGAGACCCAGTACTTC	CASSLDGLVETQYF